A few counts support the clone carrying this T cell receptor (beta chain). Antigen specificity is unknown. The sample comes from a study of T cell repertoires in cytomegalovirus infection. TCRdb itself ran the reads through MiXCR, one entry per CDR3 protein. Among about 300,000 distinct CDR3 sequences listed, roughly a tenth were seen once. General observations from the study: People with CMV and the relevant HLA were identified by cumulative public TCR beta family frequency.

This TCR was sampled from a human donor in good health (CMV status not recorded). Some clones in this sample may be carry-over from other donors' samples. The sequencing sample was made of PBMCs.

CDR3 sequence: CASSLVTGKSTDTQYF. Here the CDR3 DNA reads TGTGCCAGCAGCTTGGTCACGGGGAAGTCCACAGATACGCAGTATTTT. The genes are TRBV5-5 and TRBJ2-3; tentative D call: TRBD2 (5 bases). V lost 0 bases to trimming and J lost 2 bases, with 13 bases between them. Germline-derived CDR1 and CDR2 are SGHKS and YYEKEE (reference sequence). There are 16 residues in the CDR3.